There are many counts of the clone carrying this T cell receptor (beta chain). The antigen remains undetermined. TCRdb itself ran the 5' RACE reads through MiXCR, one entry per CDR3 protein. The data hold some 340,000 distinct CDR3 sequences, with under 15% observed a single time. The data belong to a study of T-cell memory formation after mild COVID-19. Study in general: Across donors, TCR clusters were largely donor specific. General study findings and limits: Among CD4+ contracting clones, most were CM and EM, and CD8+ ones EMRA.

Sample: PBMCs or a T cell subset sorted from them (not recorded which). The source of this sequence is a man between 18 and 35 years old who had mild COVID-19 (a few samples of this study predate the infection). Cell type and time point are not known.

The CDR3 DNA follows: TGTGCCAGCAGTGGCGGGACTAGCGGCACAGATACGCAGTATTTT. This gives the protein CASSGGTSGTDTQYF. The chain has TRBV12-3 or TRBV12-4 and TRBJ2-3, with 10 bases aligning to TRBD2. Trimming removed 5 bases from V and 1 base from J; junction bases left unmatched: 3. CDR3 length: 15 amino acids.